The sequence of this T cell receptor beta chain was determined in a study of shared clonotypes between healthy human individuals. The naive CD8 population came from CD45RO-negative cells selected for CCR7, without terminally differentiated effector memory CD45RA+ cells. The CDR3 length is 17 residues. V was clipped by 3 bases and J by 0 bases; unmatched bases: 11. Germline V gene data show CDR1 as MNHEY and CDR2 as SMNVEV (reference sequence). As regards this clone: Its antigen remains unidentified.

It was across several immunoSEQ plates that each subset's genomic DNA was evenly split. Only in-frame clones appear in the TCRdb table, and some are missing; sequencing was by immunoSEQ multiplex PCR. The sample lists roughly 2.1 million clones, approximately 94% occurring once. The study's findings and limits: Among several donors, approximately 5% of naive CD4 clonotypes were found in common. All-four-donor shared clonotypes had higher generation probabilities than non-shared clonotypes did. Blood was the only sampled material, and tissue repertoires likely differ.

This clonotype was sampled from a man aged 18-30 years in good health. Some clones in this sample may be carry-over from other donors' samples. The specimen was naive CD8+ T cells from PBMCs. The V call is TRBV27, the J call TRBJ2-7; 7 positions agree with TRBD2. The CDR3: CASSLITSGASSYEQYF. DNA for the CDR3: TGTGCCAGCAGTTTGATTACCAGCGGGGCCAGCTCCTACGAGCAGTACTTC.